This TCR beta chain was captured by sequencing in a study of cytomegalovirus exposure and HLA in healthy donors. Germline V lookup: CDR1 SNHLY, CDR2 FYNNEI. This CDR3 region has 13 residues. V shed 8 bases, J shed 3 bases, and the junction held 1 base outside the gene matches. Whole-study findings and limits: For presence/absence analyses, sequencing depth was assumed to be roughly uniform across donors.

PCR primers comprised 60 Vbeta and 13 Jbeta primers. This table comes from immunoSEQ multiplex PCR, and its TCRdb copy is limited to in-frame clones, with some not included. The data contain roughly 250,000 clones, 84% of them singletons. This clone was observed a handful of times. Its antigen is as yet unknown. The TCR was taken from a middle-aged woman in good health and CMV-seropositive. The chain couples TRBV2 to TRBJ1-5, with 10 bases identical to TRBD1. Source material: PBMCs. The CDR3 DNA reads TGTGCCAGCCGACAGGGGGCCAATCAGCCCCAGCATTTT. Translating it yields CASRQGANQPQHF.